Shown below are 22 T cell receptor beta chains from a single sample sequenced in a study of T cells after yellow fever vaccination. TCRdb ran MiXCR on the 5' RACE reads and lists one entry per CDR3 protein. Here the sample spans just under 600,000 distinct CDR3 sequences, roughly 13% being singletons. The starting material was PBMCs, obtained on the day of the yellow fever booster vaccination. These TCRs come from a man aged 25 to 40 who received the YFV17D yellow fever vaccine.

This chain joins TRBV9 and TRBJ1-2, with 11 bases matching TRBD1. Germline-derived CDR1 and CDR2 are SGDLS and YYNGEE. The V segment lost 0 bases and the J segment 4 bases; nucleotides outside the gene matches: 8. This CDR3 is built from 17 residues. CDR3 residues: CASSVGTGGAYVYGYTF. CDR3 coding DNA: TGTGCCAGCAGCGTAGGGACAGGGGGCGCGTATGTCTATGGCTACACCTTC.

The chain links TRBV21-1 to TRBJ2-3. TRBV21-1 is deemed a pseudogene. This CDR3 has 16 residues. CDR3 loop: CASLYARGASTDTQYF. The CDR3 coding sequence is TGTGCCAGCCTCTACGCAAGGGGTGCTAGCACAGATACGCAGTATTTT.

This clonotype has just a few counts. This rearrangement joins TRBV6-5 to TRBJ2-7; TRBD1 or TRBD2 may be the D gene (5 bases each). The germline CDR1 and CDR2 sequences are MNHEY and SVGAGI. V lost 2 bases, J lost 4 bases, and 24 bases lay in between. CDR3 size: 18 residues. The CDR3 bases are TGTGCCAGCAGTTACCAGTCGGGGCGAGAGTGGTCTCCATACGAGCAGTACTTC. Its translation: CASSYQSGREWSPYEQYF.

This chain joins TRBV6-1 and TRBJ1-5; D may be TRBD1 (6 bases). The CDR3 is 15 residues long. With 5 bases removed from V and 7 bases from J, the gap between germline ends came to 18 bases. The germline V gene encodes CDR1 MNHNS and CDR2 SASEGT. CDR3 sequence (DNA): TGTGCCAGCAGTCCGGGGCCAACCAGGGGACAGCCCCAGCATTTT. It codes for CASSPGPTRGQPQHF.

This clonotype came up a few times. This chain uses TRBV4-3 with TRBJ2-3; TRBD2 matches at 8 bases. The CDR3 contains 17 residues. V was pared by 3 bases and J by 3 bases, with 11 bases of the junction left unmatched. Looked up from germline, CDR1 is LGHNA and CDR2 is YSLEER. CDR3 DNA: TGCGCCAGCAGCCAGGGACCACTAGCGGACCTGACAGATACGCAGTATTTT. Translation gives CASSQGPLADLTDTQYF.

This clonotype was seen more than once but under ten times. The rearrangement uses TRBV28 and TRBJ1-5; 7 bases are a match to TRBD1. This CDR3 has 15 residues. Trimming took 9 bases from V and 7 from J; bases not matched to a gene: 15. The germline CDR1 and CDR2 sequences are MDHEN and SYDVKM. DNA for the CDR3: TGTGCCAGTGATAGGGGGTCAGGGGGTTCGCAGCCCCAGCATTTT. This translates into CASDRGSGGSQPQHF.

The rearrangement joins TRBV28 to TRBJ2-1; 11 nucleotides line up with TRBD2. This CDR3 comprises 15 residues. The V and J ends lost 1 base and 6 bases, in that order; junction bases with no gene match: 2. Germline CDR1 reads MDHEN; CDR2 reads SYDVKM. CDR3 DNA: TGTGCCAGCAGTTTATTACTAGCGGGAGCCAATGAGCAGTTCTTC. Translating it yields CASSLLLAGANEQFF.

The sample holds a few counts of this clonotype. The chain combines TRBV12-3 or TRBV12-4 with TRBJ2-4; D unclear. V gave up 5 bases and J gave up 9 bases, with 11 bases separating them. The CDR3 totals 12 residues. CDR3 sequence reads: CASSLSVAIQYF. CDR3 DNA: TGTGCCAGCAGTCTGTCAGTGGCCATTCAGTACTTC.

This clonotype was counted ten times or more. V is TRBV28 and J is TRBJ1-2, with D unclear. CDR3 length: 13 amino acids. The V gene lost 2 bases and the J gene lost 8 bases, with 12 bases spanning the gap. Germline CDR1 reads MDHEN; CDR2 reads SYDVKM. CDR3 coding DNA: TGTGCCAGCAGTTTAACCTCGACCCGGGGCTACACCTTC. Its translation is CASSLTSTRGYTF.

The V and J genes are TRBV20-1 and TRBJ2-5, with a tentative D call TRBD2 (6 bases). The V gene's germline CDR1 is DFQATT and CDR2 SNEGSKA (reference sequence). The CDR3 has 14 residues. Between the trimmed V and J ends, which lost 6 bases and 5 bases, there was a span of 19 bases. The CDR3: CSATPLVGGETQYF. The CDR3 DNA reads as TGCAGTGCCACACCACTGGTGGGAGGCGAGACCCAGTACTTC.

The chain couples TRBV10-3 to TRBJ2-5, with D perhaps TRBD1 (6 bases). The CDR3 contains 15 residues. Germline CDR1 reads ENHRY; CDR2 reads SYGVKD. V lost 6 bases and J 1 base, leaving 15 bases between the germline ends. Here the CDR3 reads CAISSPQGTQETQYF. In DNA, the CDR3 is TGTGCCATCAGCAGTCCTCAGGGGACCCAAGAGACCCAGTACTTC.

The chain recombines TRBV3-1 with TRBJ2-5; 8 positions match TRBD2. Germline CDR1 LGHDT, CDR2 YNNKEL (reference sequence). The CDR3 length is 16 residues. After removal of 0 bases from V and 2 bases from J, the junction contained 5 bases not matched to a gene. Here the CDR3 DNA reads TGTGCCAGCAGCCAAGAGCGGTTAGCGGGGCAAGAGACCCAGTACTTC. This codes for CASSQERLAGQETQYF.

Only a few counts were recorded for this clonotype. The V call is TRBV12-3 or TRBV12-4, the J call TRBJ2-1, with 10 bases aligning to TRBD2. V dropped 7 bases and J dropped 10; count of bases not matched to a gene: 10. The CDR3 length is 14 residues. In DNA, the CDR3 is TGTGCCAGCACCTCAGCGGGAGGGCCCCGAGAGCAGTTCTTC. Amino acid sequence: CASTSAGGPREQFF.

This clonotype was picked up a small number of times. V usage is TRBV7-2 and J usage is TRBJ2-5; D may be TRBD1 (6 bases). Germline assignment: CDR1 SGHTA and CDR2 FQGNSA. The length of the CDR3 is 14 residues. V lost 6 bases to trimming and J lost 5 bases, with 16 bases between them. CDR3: CASSQNRVAETQYF. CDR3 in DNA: TGTGCCAGCAGTCAGAACAGGGTTGCCGAGACCCAGTACTTC.

The chain's CDR3 is CASSSIAGGSYNEQFF. The CDR3 DNA reads as TGTGCCAGCAGCTCCATAGCGGGAGGTTCCTACAATGAGCAGTTCTTC. The gene calls are TRBV12-3 or TRBV12-4 and TRBJ2-1; the match to TRBD2 covers 10 bases. CDR3 length equals 16 residues. J lost 1 base, V lost 6 bases, and 6 bases had no gene match.

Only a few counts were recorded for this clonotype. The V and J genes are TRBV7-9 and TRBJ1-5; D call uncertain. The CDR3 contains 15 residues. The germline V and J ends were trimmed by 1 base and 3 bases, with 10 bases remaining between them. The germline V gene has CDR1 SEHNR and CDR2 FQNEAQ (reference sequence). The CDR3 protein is CASSLGPTDNQPQHF. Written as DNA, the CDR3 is TGTGCCAGCAGCTTAGGGCCGACGGACAATCAGCCCCAGCATTTT.

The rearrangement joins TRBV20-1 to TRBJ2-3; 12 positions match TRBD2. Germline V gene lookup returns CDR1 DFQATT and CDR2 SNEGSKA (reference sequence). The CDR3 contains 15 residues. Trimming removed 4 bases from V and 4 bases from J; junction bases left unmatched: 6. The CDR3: CSAIRLAGAADTQYF. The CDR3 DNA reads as TGCAGTGCTATACGACTAGCGGGAGCTGCAGATACGCAGTATTTT.

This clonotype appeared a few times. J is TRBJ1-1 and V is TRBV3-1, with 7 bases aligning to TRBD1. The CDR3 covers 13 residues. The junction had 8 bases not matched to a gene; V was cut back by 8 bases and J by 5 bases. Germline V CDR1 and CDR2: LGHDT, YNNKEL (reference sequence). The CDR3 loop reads CASGDTGVTEAFF. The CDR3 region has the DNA TGTGCCAGCGGGGACACAGGGGTAACTGAAGCTTTCTTT.

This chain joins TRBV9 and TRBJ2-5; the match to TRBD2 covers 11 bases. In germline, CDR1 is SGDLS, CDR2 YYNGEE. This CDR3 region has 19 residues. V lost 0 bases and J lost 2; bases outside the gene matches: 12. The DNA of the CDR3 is TGTGCCAGCAGCGTAGCTGCACATAGCGGGAGGGGGCCACAAGAGACCCAGTACTTC. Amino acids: CASSVAAHSGRGPQETQYF.

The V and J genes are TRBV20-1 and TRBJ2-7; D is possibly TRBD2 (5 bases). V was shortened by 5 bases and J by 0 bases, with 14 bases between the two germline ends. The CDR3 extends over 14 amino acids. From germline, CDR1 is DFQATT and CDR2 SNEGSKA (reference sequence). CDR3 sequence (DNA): TGCAGTGCTCCGAGGGCCCGTCACTCCTACGAGCAGTACTTC. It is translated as CSAPRARHSYEQYF.

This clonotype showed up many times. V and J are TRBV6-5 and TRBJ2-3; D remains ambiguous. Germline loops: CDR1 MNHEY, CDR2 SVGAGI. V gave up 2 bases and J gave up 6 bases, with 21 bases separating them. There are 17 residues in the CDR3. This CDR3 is CASSYGLRGLRVDTQYF. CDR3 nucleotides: TGTGCCAGCAGTTACGGGCTTCGTGGGCTCCGTGTGGATACGCAGTATTTT.

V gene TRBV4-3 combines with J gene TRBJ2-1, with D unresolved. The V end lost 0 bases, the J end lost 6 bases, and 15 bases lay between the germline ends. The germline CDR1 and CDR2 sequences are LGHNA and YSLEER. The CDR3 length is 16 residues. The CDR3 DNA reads TGCGCCAGCAGCCAAGATAGTTCGGCTGCACGCAATGAGCAGTTCTTC. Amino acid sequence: CASSQDSSAARNEQFF.